This is a list of T cell receptor beta chains from one sample in a study of T cell responses to AZD1222 COVID-19 vaccine. Measured with immunoSEQ multiplex PCR; TCRdb has only the in-frame clones, and not every one. This sample has about 110,000 clones, with over 80% found just once. This material consisted of peripheral blood, taken on day 0 of AZD1222 vaccination. These TCRs come from an adult in good health. Each CDR3 is given with its conserved first and last residue. Size is stated for part of the rows, as once, few or many counts, or as a class when the clone is expanded.

>.|TRBV6-4
CASSDGTAGHEKLFF
>.|TRBV6-2/TRBV6-3
CASSVRAGGYNEQFF
>.|TRBV24-1
CATSEHQGLSYEQYF
>.|TRBV5-1
CASSWGDRNQPQHF
>.|TRBV9
CASSVGSRDRVSEQYF
>.|TRBV6-4
CASRKGVTEAFF
>.|TRBV5-4
CASRLDTSGTYNEQFF
>.|TRBV5-4
CASSLGGSTNEKLFF
>.|TRBV4-3
CASSQGGLAPQETQYF
>.|TRBV5-1
CASSWGRSGAETQYF
>.|TRBV18
CASSPRAGTGNSPLHF
>.|TRBV5-4
CASSLLGAWGYTF
>once|TRBV13
CASSSHPGTYYGYTF
>few|TRBV27
CASRAPHKNTEAFF
>.|TRBV5-4
CASTLDRIQETQYF
>.|TRBV6-5
CASSSRGPQETQYF
>once|TRBV3-1/TRBV3-2
CASSQLRGGTQYF
>.|TRBV9
CASSPGWGRRTEAFF
>.|TRBV7-2
CASSLAGDRWDTIYF
>few|TRBV12-3/TRBV12-4
CASSPGSIALHF
>once|TRBV18
CASSPPSGDTQYF
>.|TRBV24-1
CATRGTGTIRGYTF
>few|TRBV21-1
CASNPSRVPSYEQYF
>.|TRBV7-2
CASSLRAADSYEQYF
>.|TRBV13
CASSPYSGQNYYEQYF
>.|TRBV27
CASSFARDRFYGYTF
>.|TRBV12-3/TRBV12-4
CASSGATSYEQYF
>.|TRBV23-1
CASSQPTWSGIVNQPQHF
>.|TRBV6-1
CASSEAGVGYGYTF